What follows are 31 T cell receptor beta chains derived from one specimen sequenced in a study of early T cells in non-severe SARS-CoV-2 infection. Each CDR3 protein is one row after TCRdb ran MiXCR on the 5' RACE reads. The profile covers 70,000 to 95,000 distinct CDR3 sequences, with about a sixth appearing a single time and around 2.6% taken by the ten largest. The sample taken for sequencing was whole blood. These receptor sequences come from an adult who was a healthcare worker with PCR-confirmed SARS-CoV-2 infection or an uninfected control (not recorded which).

This clonotype appeared once. DNA of the CDR3: TGTGCCAGCAGCCCCCCGAGGGGGAACACCGGGGAGCTGTTTTTT. This sequence encodes CASSPPRGNTGELFF. This chain joins TRBV11-2 and TRBJ2-2, with D possibly called TRBD1 or TRBD2 (5 bases each). V was cut by 5 bases and J by 1 base, with 11 bases left in between. Germline V gene lookup returns CDR1 SGHAT and CDR2 FQNNGV. CDR3 length: 15 residues.

In its sample, this clonotype was seen once. This sequence joins TRBV10-3 and TRBJ1-4; D is possibly TRBD1 (5 bases). The CDR3 is made up of 13 amino acids. The germline gives CDR1 ENHRY, CDR2 SYGVKD. The V and J ends lost 8 bases and 7 bases respectively, with 14 bases between them. The CDR3 nucleotides are TGTGCCATCTCGGAGGGGTCGGCTGAAAAACTGTTTTTT. Protein sequence: CAISEGSAEKLFF.

J is TRBJ2-1 and V is TRBV5-1; D is unresolved. V lost 4 bases and J lost 5, with 7 bases in between. The CDR3 runs 12 residues. CDR1 and CDR2 from the germline V gene are SGHRS and YFSETQ. CDR3 bases: TGCGCCAGCAGCCGACAACACAATGAGCAGTTCTTC. Amino acid sequence: CASSRQHNEQFF.

V usage is TRBV10-3 and J usage is TRBJ1-1, with D possibly TRBD1 on 5 matching bases. Trimming left V 3 bases short and J 0 bases short, with 8 bases between. Germline assignment: CDR1 ENHRY and CDR2 SYGVKD. This CDR3 comprises 14 residues. In DNA form, the CDR3 reads TGTGCCATCAGTGAATGGGGGATGAACACTGAAGCTTTCTTT. This gives the protein CAISEWGMNTEAFF.

This clonotype was detected a few times. This chain uses TRBV6-1 with TRBJ1-1; 7 nucleotides align to TRBD1. Per germline, CDR1 MNHNS and CDR2 SASEGT. The CDR3 has 13 residues. V gave up 11 bases and J gave up 0 bases; unmatched junction bases: 6. CDR3 amino acids: CAGADRLNTEAFF. DNA for the CDR3: TGTGCCGGCGCGGACAGGTTGAACACTGAAGCTTTCTTT.

V and J are TRBV29-1 and TRBJ2-3, with a possible D match to TRBD2 (6 bases). Germline V gives CDR1 SQVTM, CDR2 ANQGSEA. The CDR3 has 13 residues. The V and J ends lost 4 bases and 3 bases respectively, with 11 bases between them. The CDR3 loop is CSVAGTLTDTQYF. The CDR3 coding sequence is TGCAGCGTTGCCGGGACTCTTACAGATACGCAGTATTTT.

This clonotype was picked up a small number of times. The chain is built from TRBV11-2 and TRBJ2-7; TRBD1 aligns across 10 bases. CDR1 is SGHAT, CDR2 FQNNGV, per germline. Trimming cost V 1 base and J 4 bases; bases outside gene matches: 1. CDR3 length equals 14 residues. The CDR3 sequence: CASSLGDRGYEQYF. CDR3 sequence (DNA): TGTGCCAGCAGCTTAGGGGACAGGGGTTACGAGCAGTACTTC.

In its sample, this clonotype was seen many times. This chain connects TRBV6-1 to TRBJ2-1, with TRBD2 matching over 7 bases. In germline, CDR1 is MNHNS, CDR2 SASEGT. V trimming: 10 bases; J trimming: 4 bases; junction bases outside the gene matches: 13. The CDR3 totals 15 residues. The CDR3 region has the DNA TGTGCCACGAGCGGGCTTCCGGGGGGTTACAATGAGCAGTTCTTC. This sequence encodes CATSGLPGGYNEQFF.

This clonotype has just a few counts. This chain joins TRBV19 and TRBJ2-5; tentative D call: TRBD2 (7 bases). Trimming took off 8 bases at V and 4 bases at J, with 17 bases between the two ends. CDR1 LNHDA and CDR2 SQIVND come from the germline V gene (reference sequence). The CDR3 loop spans 14 amino acids. CDR3 bases: TGTGCCAGTGCCCCGTCTAGGGGGGGAGAGACCCAGTACTTC. Translating gives CASAPSRGGETQYF.

This clonotype has more than one count but fewer than ten. The V and J genes are TRBV25-1 and TRBJ1-1, with D perhaps TRBD1 (6 bases). V was pared by 7 bases and J by 3 bases, with 15 bases between. Per germline, CDR1 MGHDK and CDR2 SYGVNS. The CDR3 totals 14 residues. The CDR3 nucleotides read TGTGCCAGCACTATGGGGGCGCGGGACACTGAAGCTTTCTTT. Protein: CASTMGARDTEAFF.

The chain has TRBV5-6 and TRBJ1-5, with 7 bases identical to TRBD1. CDR3 length equals 16 residues. Per germline, CDR1 SGHDT and CDR2 YYEEEE. Trimming took 4 bases from V and 6 from J; bases not matched to a gene: 13. In nucleotides, the CDR3 is TGTGCCAGCAGCCCTACCGCAGGGGGAGGTTTTCAGCCCCAGCATTTT. Protein sequence: CASSPTAGGGFQPQHF.

The chain carries TRBV24-1 and TRBJ1-3; D gene ambiguous. Trimming shortened V by 4 bases and J by 3 bases, and 12 bases separated the two germline ends. There are 15 residues in the CDR3. From germline, CDR1 is KGHDR and CDR2 SFDVKD. CDR3 residues: CATSEEGRHGNTIYF. In DNA, the CDR3 is TGTGCCACCAGTGAGGAAGGACGGCATGGAAACACCATATATTTT.

The V and J genes are TRBV11-2 and TRBJ2-7; no clear D gene. From germline, CDR1 is SGHAT and CDR2 FQNNGV. The CDR3 is 16 amino acids. V was pared by 5 bases and J by 0 bases, with 17 bases between. The CDR3 spells CASSPERRKSSYEQYF. CDR3 sequence (DNA): TGTGCCAGCAGCCCCGAGAGGCGGAAGAGCTCCTACGAGCAGTACTTC.

This clonotype came up a few times. This chain uses TRBV5-6 with TRBJ2-1; D not resolved. CDR3 length: 15 residues. Germline CDR1 and CDR2: SGHDT and YYEEEE. The ends were cut back, 2 bases at V and 2 bases at J, with 11 bases in the middle. The DNA of the CDR3 is TGTGCCAGCAGCTTCCAGGACGGAACCTACAATGAGCAGTTCTTC. Translated: CASSFQDGTYNEQFF.

The chain carries TRBV11-3 and TRBJ2-2, with D uncertain. CDR1 is SGHNT, CDR2 YENEEA, per germline. The CDR3 length is 11 residues. V shed 10 bases and J shed 0 bases, with 3 bases lying between them. The CDR3 DNA reads as TGTGCCATCGCGAACACCGGGGAGCTGTTTTTT. This gives the protein CAIANTGELFF.

This clonotype turned up a few times. V is TRBV28 and J is TRBJ2-7, with 10 bases fitting TRBD2. Germline V gives CDR1 MDHEN, CDR2 SYDVKM. Unmatched junction bases numbered 8, after V lost 5 bases and J lost 1 base. CDR3 length: 16 amino acids. CDR3 sequence reads: CASSPPSGGDSYEQYF. CDR3 nucleotides: TGTGCCAGCAGTCCACCGAGCGGGGGGGATTCCTACGAGCAGTACTTC.

With respect to this clonotype: One end of the junction fails to match germline, which may point to a read error. The chain links TRBV29-1 to TRBJ1-1, with D perhaps matching TRBD1 (6 bases). CDR1 is SQVTM and CDR2 is ANQGSEA in the germline V gene. CDR3 length equals 11 residues. CDR3 in DNA: TGCAGCGTGGAAGGGGGCACTGAAGCTTTCTTT. Amino acid sequence: CSVEGGTEAFF.

The table lists this clonotype with a few counts. The gene calls are TRBV11-2 and TRBJ2-3; D may be TRBD1 or TRBD2 (6 bases each). Germline values: CDR1 SGHAT, CDR2 FQNNGV. The CDR3 has 18 residues. Between the trimmed V and J ends, which lost 5 bases and 0 bases, there was a span of 21 bases. DNA of the CDR3: TGTGCCAGCAGCCGACCCGGGGGCGTCGGATTTAGCACAGATACGCAGTATTTT. This translates into CASSRPGGVGFSTDTQYF.

The chain couples TRBV7-3 to TRBJ2-3; TRBD2 aligns across 13 bases. The V segment lost 4 bases and the J segment 5 bases; nucleotides outside the gene matches: 6. Germline values: CDR1 SGHTA, CDR2 FQGTGA. CDR3 length: 16 residues. In DNA form, the CDR3 reads TGTGCCAGCAGCTCACTAGCGGGAGGGATAGGAGATACGCAGTATTTT. Translating gives CASSSLAGGIGDTQYF.

This clonotype was detected only a few times. The genes are TRBV7-3 and TRBJ1-2; D is unresolved. V gave up 8 bases and J gave up 8 bases, with 15 bases separating them. CDR1 and CDR2 (germline): SGHTA, FQGTGA. This CDR3 spans 12 amino acids. CDR3 nucleotide sequence: TGTGCCAGCGGGTCGGTCCTGGAAGGCTACACCTTC. It encodes CASGSVLEGYTF.

The chain joins TRBV9 to TRBJ1-3; 7 bases are shared with TRBD1. After removal of 3 bases from V and 2 bases from J, the junction contained 5 bases not matched to a gene. Germline assignment: CDR1 SGDLS and CDR2 YYNGEE. CDR3 length equals 15 residues. This chain's CDR3 is CASSARDSTGNTIYF. CDR3 nucleotide sequence: TGTGCCAGCAGCGCCCGGGACAGCACTGGAAACACCATATATTTT.

In this sample, this clonotype turned up a few times. The rearrangement joins TRBV7-8 to TRBJ2-3; 12 bases align to TRBD2. The length of the CDR3 is 16 residues. V gave up 3 bases and J gave up 3 bases; unmatched junction bases: 4. Germline V gives CDR1 SGHVS, CDR2 FQNEAQ. The chain's CDR3 is CASSFRTSGVTDTQYF. In nucleotides, the CDR3 is TGTGCCAGCAGCTTTCGGACTAGCGGGGTGACAGATACGCAGTATTTT.

The chain employs TRBV11-3 and TRBJ1-2; D not certain. The CDR3 is made up of 15 amino acids. Germline V CDR1 and CDR2: SGHNT, YENEEA. V was cut by 5 bases and J by 0 bases, with 13 bases left in between. The DNA of the CDR3 is TGTGCCAGCAGCGCCGGACTGATAGCTAACTATGGCTACACCTTC. It is translated as CASSAGLIANYGYTF.

This clonotype showed up just a few times. This sequence joins TRBV11-3 and TRBJ2-3; perhaps D is TRBD1 or TRBD2 (5 bases each). The CDR3 length is 15 residues. V was clipped by 7 bases and J by 2 bases, with 16 bases between them. The germline gives CDR1 SGHNT, CDR2 YENEEA. DNA for the CDR3: TGTGCCAGCAACTCCCGGGGCAGCTTCACAGATACGCAGTATTTT. This sequence encodes CASNSRGSFTDTQYF.

In its sample, this clonotype was seen a few times. The genes are TRBV5-1 and TRBJ2-5; D may be TRBD1 (5 bases). The CDR3 extends over 14 amino acids. The ends were cut back, 4 bases at V and 5 bases at J, with 15 bases in the middle. In germline, CDR1 is SGHRS, CDR2 YFSETQ. The CDR3 DNA follows: TGCGCCAGCAGCCCCGGACAACGAGCGGAGACCCAGTACTTC. Translated: CASSPGQRAETQYF.

This clonotype has a count of ten or more. The rearrangement joins TRBV11-2 to TRBJ2-1, with D maybe TRBD1 (6 bases). This CDR3 comprises 16 residues. The V end was cut by 0 bases, the J end by 4 bases, with 13 bases between. From germline, CDR1 is SGHAT and CDR2 FQNNGV. The CDR3: CASSLDVGQKYNEQFF. The DNA of the CDR3 is TGTGCCAGCAGCTTAGATGTCGGACAGAAGTACAATGAGCAGTTCTTC.

This clonotype is termed medium-sized. V usage is TRBV28 and J usage is TRBJ2-7; D unclear. V lost 6 bases and J 6 bases, leaving 15 bases between the germline ends. This CDR3 has 13 residues. The germline gives CDR1 MDHEN, CDR2 SYDVKM. The CDR3 DNA reads TGTGCCAGCAGCCCCTCGGTAGGGCGCGAGCAGTACTTC. Translation gives CASSPSVGREQYF.

This sequence joins TRBV3-1 and TRBJ2-1, with 8 bases aligning to TRBD2. The CDR3 extends over 16 amino acids. Per germline, CDR1 LGHDT and CDR2 YNNKEL (reference sequence). V trimming: 4 bases; J trimming: 0 bases; junction bases outside the gene matches: 5. The DNA of the CDR3 is TGTGCCAGCAGCCTTAGCGGGGCACCCTCCTACAATGAGCAGTTCTTC. It specifies CASSLSGAPSYNEQFF.

J is TRBJ2-1 and V is TRBV7-8; a possible D gene is TRBD1 (5 bases). V was trimmed by 5 bases and J by 6 bases, leaving 14 bases between them. There are 14 residues in the CDR3. CDR1 is SGHVS and CDR2 is FQNEAQ in the germline V gene. CDR3 sequence (DNA): TGTGCCAGCAGCGCCTTGGGGCTCCGCAATGAGCAGTTCTTC. The encoded protein is CASSALGLRNEQFF.

This clonotype turned up a few times. The rearrangement joins TRBV14 to TRBJ2-1; D ambiguous. Trimming left V 6 bases short and J 0 bases short, with 12 bases between. CDR1 is SGHDN and CDR2 is FVKESK in the germline V gene. The CDR3 spans 15 residues. The CDR3 bases are TGTGCCAGCAGTGAGAGGTCCAGCTCCTACAATGAGCAGTTCTTC. Translated, it gives CASSERSSSYNEQFF.

This chain connects TRBV2 to TRBJ2-1; D gene unclear. The CDR3 contains 13 residues. Germline CDR1 and CDR2: SNHLY and FYNNEI. The ends were cut back, 1 base at V and 6 bases at J, with 7 bases in the middle. This CDR3 is CASSEDRPNEQFF. DNA of the CDR3: TGTGCCAGCAGTGAAGATAGGCCCAATGAGCAGTTCTTC.